The next 27 T cell receptor beta chains were all read from a single sample in a study of response to subunit inactivated influenza vaccine. One entry per CDR3 protein results from TCRdb running MiXCR on the RT-PCR reads. Of 800,000 to 1,000,000 distinct CDR3 sequences listed, about 20% are singletons. Specimen: PBMCs from blood, collected 4 to 6 days after vaccination. The receptors stem from a man aged 50-60 years who received an inactivated influenza vaccine.

This clonotype has just a few counts. The rearrangement uses TRBV7-8 and TRBJ1-2, with 8 bases aligning to TRBD1. CDR1 and CDR2 from the germline V gene are SGHVS and FQNEAQ. The CDR3 is made up of 15 amino acids. Unmatched junction bases numbered 7, after V lost 3 bases and J lost 4 bases. This CDR3 reads CASSFLQGAIYGYTF. CDR3 coding DNA: TGTGCCAGCAGCTTTCTTCAGGGGGCAATCTATGGCTACACCTTC.

The chain couples TRBV5-5 to TRBJ1-4; a possible D gene is TRBD1 (6 bases). V was pared by 4 bases and J by 7 bases, with 17 bases between. Germline V gene data show CDR1 as SGHKS and CDR2 as YYEKEE (reference sequence). The CDR3 totals 15 residues. This CDR3 is CASSTSGHTSEKLFF. As DNA, the CDR3 is TGTGCCAGCAGCACATCGGGACATACGAGTGAAAAACTGTTTTTT.

The chain couples TRBV7-6 to TRBJ1-6; 8 bases map to TRBD1. CDR1 SGHVS and CDR2 FNYEAQ come from the germline V gene. This CDR3 has 13 amino acids. V shed 8 bases and J 10 bases; nucleotides not matched to a gene: 7. The DNA of the CDR3 is TGTGCCAGCGGACAGGGTATCAAATCACCCCTCCACTTT. This encodes CASGQGIKSPLHF.

The V call is TRBV5-1, the J call TRBJ2-1; TRBD1 aligns across 7 bases. CDR1 and CDR2 from the germline V gene are SGHRS and YFSETQ. J gave up 4 bases and V 4 bases, and 14 bases lay outside the gene matches. The CDR3 sequence is 17 residues long. CDR3 sequence reads: CASSARDRQRVYNEQFF. CDR3 coding DNA: TGCGCCAGCAGCGCCCGGGACAGACAAAGGGTTTACAATGAGCAGTTCTTC.

The J gene is TRBJ1-1, the V gene TRBV29-1; the D gene is possibly TRBD1 (5 bases). The CDR3 has 14 residues. Per germline, CDR1 SQVTM and CDR2 ANQGSEA. V shed 7 bases and J shed 4 bases, with 19 bases lying between them. CDR3 nucleotides: TGCAGCGCTCACCCGACTCGGGGGAGCACTGAAGCTTTCTTT. Its translation: CSAHPTRGSTEAFF. The complete variable domain, with remaining parts taken from reference TRBV29-1 and TRBJ1-1, reads SAVISQKPSRDICQRGTSLTIQCQVDSQVTMMFWYRQQPGQSLTLIATANQGSEATYESGFVIDKFPISRPNLTFSTLTVSNMSPEDSSIYLCSAHPTRGSTEAFFGQGTRLTVV.

This clonotype has more than one count but fewer than ten. The V and J genes are TRBV20-1 and TRBJ2-1; 10 bases map to TRBD2. The CDR3 length is 14 residues. V shed 4 bases and J 1 base; nucleotides not matched to a gene: 1. Germline V gives CDR1 DFQATT, CDR2 SNEGSKA (reference sequence). The CDR3 protein is CSANSGRSYNEQFF. As DNA, the CDR3 is TGCAGTGCTAATAGCGGGAGGTCCTACAATGAGCAGTTCTTC.

The gene calls are TRBV27 and TRBJ2-5, with 7 bases identical to TRBD1. The V gene's germline CDR1 is MNHEY and CDR2 SMNVEV (reference sequence). After removal of 5 bases from V and 2 bases from J, the junction contained 8 bases not matched to a gene. CDR3 length equals 15 residues. CDR3 protein: CASSRRDSYQETQYF. In DNA, the CDR3 is TGTGCCAGCAGTCGCAGGGACAGCTATCAAGAGACCCAGTACTTC.

CDR3 DNA sequence: TGTGCCAGCTCAAGGACTAGCGGGGGAGGATCCTACACAGATACGCAGTATTTT. It translates to CASSRTSGGGSYTDTQYF. V usage is TRBV18 and J usage is TRBJ2-3; TRBD2 matches at 13 bases. V shed 5 bases, J shed 2 bases, and the junction held 10 bases outside the gene matches. Per germline, CDR1 KGHSH and CDR2 LQKENI. This CDR3 region has 18 residues.

The chain links TRBV24-1 to TRBJ2-7, with D perhaps assigned TRBD1 or TRBD2 (5 bases each). CDR1 is KGHDR and CDR2 is SFDVKD in the germline V gene. The CDR3 runs to 14 residues. Between the trimmed V and J ends, which lost 2 bases and 3 bases, there was a span of 10 bases. The CDR3 reads CATSDYRDGYEQYF. In DNA, the CDR3 is TGTGCCACCAGTGATTATCGGGACGGCTACGAGCAGTACTTC.

The V gene is TRBV28, the J gene TRBJ2-7, with 7 bases aligning to TRBD2. This CDR3 has 14 residues. After removal of 3 bases from V and 4 bases from J, the junction contained 6 bases not matched to a gene. The germline V gene has CDR1 MDHEN and CDR2 SYDVKM. CDR3 DNA sequence: TGTGCCAGCAGTTTTGCGGGAGTAGGGTACGAGCAGTACTTC. This codes for CASSFAGVGYEQYF.

The rearrangement links TRBV7-2 to TRBJ2-7; no clear D gene. The CDR3 consists of 15 residues. The V and J ends lost 0 bases and 5 bases respectively, with 14 bases between them. Germline values: CDR1 SGHTA, CDR2 FQGNSA. The CDR3 sequence: CASSLALLTGNEQYF. The CDR3 coding sequence is TGTGCCAGCAGCTTAGCCCTCCTGACTGGGAACGAGCAGTACTTC.

The V and J genes are TRBV14 and TRBJ2-1; D is undetermined. CDR1 is SGHDN and CDR2 is FVKESK in the germline V gene. This CDR3 spans 13 amino acids. The V end lost 6 bases, the J end lost 9 bases, and 15 bases lay between the germline ends. CDR3 loop: CASRPVETVEQFF. In DNA, the CDR3 is TGTGCCAGCAGACCCGTCGAGACGGTTGAGCAGTTCTTC.

The chain uses TRBV7-3 and TRBJ2-3; 8 bases line up with TRBD2. V dropped 7 bases and J dropped 4; count of bases not matched to a gene: 7. Germline CDR1 is SGHTA and CDR2 is FQGTGA. CDR3 length: 14 amino acids. The CDR3 protein is CASTRGGMADTQYF. CDR3 nucleotides: TGTGCCAGCACCCGGGGGGGCATGGCAGATACGCAGTATTTT. The full variable domain, completed using reference TRBV7-3 and TRBJ2-3, is GAGVSQTPSNKVTEKGKYVELRCDPISGHTALYWYRQSLGQGPEFLIYFQGTGAADDSGLPNDRFFAVRPEGSVSTLKIQRTERGDSAVYLCASTRGGMADTQYFGPGTRLTVL.

This chain joins TRBV20-1 and TRBJ2-7; D might be TRBD1 (6 bases). Per the germline V gene, CDR1 is DFQATT and CDR2 is SNEGSKA (reference sequence). V dropped 4 bases and J dropped 2 bases, with 9 bases sitting between them. The CDR3 runs 12 residues. The CDR3 region is CSATGVPYEQYF. CDR3 DNA: TGCAGTGCTACAGGGGTACCCTACGAGCAGTACTTC.

The chain has TRBV7-2 and TRBJ1-2; D is uncertain. Trimming took 1 base from V and 4 from J, leaving 13 bases between them. The CDR3 runs 15 residues. Germline V CDR1 and CDR2: SGHTA, FQGNSA. This CDR3 reads CASSLGFTLGYGYTF. The CDR3 DNA follows: TGTGCCAGCAGCTTAGGTTTCACGTTAGGCTATGGCTACACCTTC.

J is TRBJ2-3 and V is TRBV10-3, with 8 bases identical to TRBD1. CDR1 and CDR2 from the germline V gene are ENHRY and SYGVKD. Trimming at V came to 10 bases and at J to 1 base, leaving 4 bases not matched to a gene. This CDR3 is built from 13 residues. CDR3 sequence: CATSGQGTDTQYF. CDR3 coding DNA: TGTGCCACTTCGGGACAGGGCACAGATACGCAGTATTTT.

The rearrangement uses TRBV9 and TRBJ2-5; 8 positions agree with TRBD1. This CDR3 comprises 15 residues. After removal of 3 bases from V and 5 bases from J, the junction contained 9 bases not matched to a gene. The germline CDR1 and CDR2 sequences are SGDLS and YYNGEE. The CDR3 DNA reads as TGTGCCAGCAGCGACGGGACAGGTCGTTGGGAGACCCAGTACTTC. Its translation is CASSDGTGRWETQYF. Based on the CDR3 plus reference TRBV9 and TRBJ2-5, the full variable domain is DSGVTQTPKHLITATGQRVTLRCSPRSGDLSVYWYQQSLDQGLQFLIQYYNGEERAKGNILERFSAQQFPDLHSELNLSSLELGDSALYFCASSDGTGRWETQYFGPGTRLLVL.

In its sample, this clonotype was seen many times. The rearrangement uses TRBV12-3 or TRBV12-4 and TRBJ1-1, with TRBD1 matching 7 bases. The CDR3 is made up of 15 amino acids. The V gene end was trimmed by 5 bases and the J gene end by 2 bases; junction bases not matched to a gene: 8. This chain's CDR3 is CASSPLQGLNTEAFF. The CDR3 DNA is TGTGCCAGCAGTCCCCTACAGGGGTTAAACACTGAAGCTTTCTTT.

CDR3 nucleotides: TGTGCCAGCAGTTACTCACACGGACGCACAGATACGCAGTATTTT. It yields the protein CASSYSHGRTDTQYF. The chain couples TRBV6-5 to TRBJ2-3; D gene ambiguous. The CDR3 runs to 15 residues. Germline assignment: CDR1 MNHEY and CDR2 SVGAGI. With 0 bases removed from V and 1 base from J, the gap between germline ends came to 8 bases.

In this sample, this clonotype turned up many times. The rearrangement links TRBV5-1 to TRBJ1-2, with D tentatively TRBD1 (6 bases). Germline loops: CDR1 SGHRS, CDR2 YFSETQ. The V gene lost 4 bases and the J gene lost 3 bases, with 19 bases spanning the gap. The CDR3 spans 16 residues. The CDR3 here is CASSKFTTGQDYGYTF. The CDR3 DNA reads TGCGCCAGCAGCAAGTTTACGACAGGTCAAGACTATGGCTACACCTTC.

This chain joins TRBV15 and TRBJ1-2; TRBD1 matches at 9 bases. Germline CDR1 is LNHNV and CDR2 is YYDKDF (reference sequence). The CDR3 runs 16 residues. V lost 1 base, J lost 9 bases, and 12 bases stayed unmatched. In nucleotides, the CDR3 is TGTGCCACCAGCAGAGGGGACAGGGCCGATTCTTACAGCTACACCTTC. It is translated as CATSRGDRADSYSYTF.

The chain recombines TRBV30 with TRBJ2-5, with D possibly being TRBD2 (5 bases). This CDR3 spans 15 amino acids. Germline V gene data show CDR1 as GTSNPN and CDR2 as SVGIG (reference sequence). V gave up 0 bases and J gave up 3 bases, with 14 bases separating them. The CDR3 DNA follows: TGTGCCTGGAGTGTCCTAAGCGGTACTAAAGAGACCCAGTACTTC. Translated, it gives CAWSVLSGTKETQYF.

The gene calls are TRBV20-1 and TRBJ1-2; D may be TRBD1 (5 bases). Germline CDR1 is DFQATT and CDR2 is SNEGSKA (reference sequence). V was pared by 2 bases and J by 2 bases, with 6 bases between. The CDR3 runs 12 residues. DNA for the CDR3: TGCAGTGCTAGATGGGACAACTATGGCTACACCTTC. Its translation is CSARWDNYGYTF.

This chain connects TRBV7-2 to TRBJ1-1; TRBD1 is a possible D gene (6 bases). Trimming removed 5 bases at V and 6 bases at J, with 16 bases between. CDR1 is SGHTA and CDR2 is FQGNSA in the germline V gene. This CDR3 comprises 14 residues. The CDR3 DNA reads TGTGCCAGCAGCGCCACAGGGATAAGCGCTGAAGCTTTCTTT. Amino acid sequence: CASSATGISAEAFF. Together with reference TRBV7-2 and TRBJ1-1, the CDR3 gives the full variable domain: GAGVSQSPSNKVTEKGKDVELRCDPISGHTALYWYRQSLGQGLEFLIYFQGNSAPDKSGLPSDRFSAERTGGSVSTLTIQRTQQEDSAVYLCASSATGISAEAFFGQGTRLTVV.

The chain employs TRBV21-1 and TRBJ2-7; TRBD1 was called by the table and not checked on the DNA. TRBV21-1 represents a pseudogene. The CDR3 consists of 14 residues. This CDR3 reads CASSPWHRYYEQYF. CDR3 sequence (DNA): TGTGCCAGCAGCCCCTGGCACAGATACTACGAGCAGTACTTC.

This clonotype showed up many times. J is TRBJ2-7 and V is TRBV12-3 or TRBV12-4, with D uncertain. The CDR3 contains 14 residues. Trimming took off 4 bases at V and 2 bases at J, with 12 bases between the two ends. In DNA, the CDR3 is TGTGCCAGCAGTTCCGACATCCCACCCTACGAGCAGTACTTC. It yields the protein CASSSDIPPYEQYF.

V is TRBV20-1 and J is TRBJ2-3; TRBD1 agrees at 7 bases. CDR3 length: 13 residues. Looked up from germline, CDR1 is DFQATT and CDR2 is SNEGSKA (reference sequence). After removal of 1 base from V and 6 bases from J, the junction contained 4 bases not matched to a gene. Written as DNA, the CDR3 is TGCAGTGCTAGAGCCTCACAGGGGGATACGCAGTATTTT. Protein sequence: CSARASQGDTQYF.